Listed below are T cell receptor beta chains from one sample, sequenced in a study of T-cell reconstitution after alpha-beta-depleted transplantation in children. From the PCR reads, TCRdb called clonotypes with MiXCR, one entry per CDR3 protein. The sample has 130,000 to 150,000 distinct CDR3 sequences; 8.8% are singletons. The starting material was PBMCs, mostly from graft donor cells, obtained 180 days after TCRalphabeta/CD19-depleted stem cell transplant. The receptors come from a female patient aged 2 to 10 who had a stem cell transplant for congenital amegakaryocytic thrombocytopenia, so the T cells may come from the graft donor. Both conserved end residues are trimmed from each CDR3.

cdr3_aa | j_call | v_call
SAFSWREGRLYEQY | TRBJ2-7 | TRBV20-1
ASSRQRTTDTQY | TRBJ2-3 | TRBV6-5
ASSFDRDSTYEQY | TRBJ2-7 | TRBV7-2
ASSRLAGAFQETQY | TRBJ2-5 | TRBV14
ASSLELGRGETQY | TRBJ2-5 | TRBV5-1
ASQREGGPPYTQY | TRBJ2-3 | TRBV11-2
SAFEASGSYEQY | TRBJ2-7 | TRBV20-1
ASSQVFFDGYT | TRBJ1-2 | TRBV4-1
ASSSGGRSNQPQH | TRBJ1-5 | TRBV5-6
SASPGAGNTIY | TRBJ1-3 | TRBV20-1
ASSTSVGGGYEQY | TRBJ2-7 | TRBV7-3
ASSLAGGLVGTQY | TRBJ2-5 | TRBV7-8
ASSGADNGELF | TRBJ2-2 | TRBV5-1
ASSRSGGNTGELF | TRBJ2-2 | TRBV2
SATPGSGRGETQY | TRBJ2-5 | TRBV20-1
ASSLRLAGVVEQF | TRBJ2-1 | TRBV13
SVRRDRVAYEQY | TRBJ2-7 | TRBV20-1
SVSGHSNQPQH | TRBJ1-5 | TRBV29-1
ASSLEVVQDIQY | TRBJ2-4 | TRBV5-5
SARASTEETQY | TRBJ2-5 | TRBV20-1
SARGLSGNTIY | TRBJ1-3 | TRBV20-1
SARDPGGARETQY | TRBJ2-5 | TRBV20-1
ASSLRRLTGELF | TRBJ2-2 | TRBV11-1
ASSYGLAATDTQY | TRBJ2-3 | TRBV7-2
ATSDPWGDGATDTQY | TRBJ2-3 | TRBV24-1
SAEDRSINTEAF | TRBJ1-1 | TRBV20-1
ASSLVAGRKETQY | TRBJ2-5 | TRBV7-6
ASSYYRTHTEAF | TRBJ1-1 | TRBV5-1
SSRQGWGNQPQH | TRBJ1-5 | TRBV20-1
ASSQDMGGDYEQY | TRBJ2-7 | TRBV3-1
ASRLGTSGGRSIQY | TRBJ2-4 | TRBV27
ASSPYMAEAF | TRBJ1-1 | TRBV18
ASSKPGTEVAGELF | TRBJ2-2 | TRBV18
SAKTTSLAL | TRBJ2-1 | TRBV20-1
ASRSGFWGQETQY | TRBJ2-5 | TRBV3-1
SASRTVIQETQY | TRBJ2-5 | TRBV20-1
ASSLYGTGGFDAEAF | TRBJ1-1 | TRBV12-3/TRBV12-4
ASSLASGRAWNNEQF | TRBJ2-1 | TRBV7-2
ASESSGGAPDTQY | TRBJ2-3 | TRBV3-1
ASSVGDRTSTEAF | TRBJ1-1 | TRBV9
ASTPDRGNSPLH | TRBJ1-6 | TRBV5-5
ATETGTTGELF | TRBJ2-2 | TRBV24-1
SARPNPGQGKNQPQH | TRBJ1-5 | TRBV20-1
ASTTRLGIGELF | TRBJ2-2 | TRBV27
SASSSGLYNEQF | TRBJ2-1 | TRBV20-1
ASSQEKEGGLWGLSYNEQF | TRBJ2-1 | TRBV3-1
SVELRQPQH | TRBJ1-5 | TRBV29-1
ASSLWGLAGAGRYPYEQY | TRBJ2-7 | TRBV11-2
ASSLVVRGLGYT | TRBJ1-2 | TRBV7-2
ASRQNNSPLH | TRBJ1-6 | TRBV12-3/TRBV12-4
ASSLMTGGYEQY | TRBJ2-7 | TRBV11-2
ASSLVSGNEQF | TRBJ2-1 | TRBV12-3/TRBV12-4
AWSRRAGNTIY | TRBJ1-3 | TRBV30
ASSFLGTGYYGYT | TRBJ1-2 | TRBV6-5